The sequence of this T cell receptor (beta chain) was determined in a study of T-cell reconstitution after alpha-beta-depleted transplantation in children. Unique molecular identifiers were used to barcode this TCRbeta library. TCRdb redid the calling of the PCR reads with MiXCR, one entry per CDR3 protein. The profile shows 200,000 to 250,000 distinct CDR3 sequences, approximately 8.4% of them singletons. Germline CDR1 DFQATT, CDR2 SNEGSKA (reference sequence). The CDR3 has 12 amino acids. This chain joins TRBV20-1 and TRBJ1-1; D unclear. The sequence came from a male patient between 2 and 9 years old who had a stem cell transplant for acute myeloid leukemia, so the T cells may come from the graft donor. The sample in question was PBMCs, mostly from graft donor cells, obtained 360 days after TCRalphabeta/CD19-depleted stem cell transplant. CDR3 residues: CSPPRVSTEAFF. DNA of the CDR3: TGCAGCCCTCCCAGAGTGAGCACTGAAGCTTTCTTT.